This note documents a single T cell receptor (beta chain) sequence. Clones were sequenced by immunoSEQ multiplex PCR, and TCRdb holds only the in-frame ones, with some missing. The sample gives 130,000 to 150,000 clones, 70% to 85% of which show up once; more than 8.5% is in the top ten. The sample belongs to a study of blood T cell repertoires in COVID-19. Across the study: Whether acute or convalescent, the COVID-19 samples came from the United States, Italy and Spain. Nucleic acid was either cDNA or gDNA, and it came from T cells, B-cell-depleted T cells, or PBMCs.

The sequenced sample consisted of PBMCs or T cells enriched from blood (not recorded which). The receptor was derived from a man aged 50 to 59 who had recovered from COVID-19.

CDR3 amino acids: CASSYRDSSNQPQHF. The DNA for the CDR3 is TGTGCCAGCAGTTACCGAGACAGCTCCAATCAGCCCCAGCATTTT. The genes are TRBV6-5 and TRBJ1-5; TRBD1 might be the D (5 bases). This CDR3 region has 15 residues. V was shortened by 2 bases and J by 3 bases, with 11 bases between the two germline ends. CDR1 is MNHEY and CDR2 is SVGAGI in the germline V gene.